The 20 T cell receptor beta chains below come from one sample, sequenced in a study of cytomegalovirus exposure and HLA in healthy donors. The primer mix had 60 Vbeta and 13 Jbeta primers. Assay used: immunoSEQ multiplex PCR; TCRdb lists only in-frame clones, some missing. The data show tens of thousands of clones, around half seen once. The sample consisted of PBMCs. The receptors come from a woman aged 35 to 49 in good health and CMV-seropositive.

This sequence joins TRBV9 and TRBJ2-7; 9 bases map to TRBD1. Trimming at V came to 2 bases and at J to 6 bases, leaving 3 bases not matched to a gene. Germline CDR1 reads SGDLS; CDR2 reads YYNGEE. The CDR3 length is 13 residues. CDR3 nucleotide sequence: TGTGCCAGCAGCGTGGACAGGGGTTCCGAGCAGTACTTC. Its translation is CASSVDRGSEQYF.

V usage is TRBV2 and J usage is TRBJ1-5; D gene unclear. V lost 1 base, J lost 4 bases, and 11 bases lay in between. The germline CDR1 and CDR2 sequences are SNHLY and FYNNEI. CDR3 length: 15 residues. CDR3 DNA sequence: TGTGCCAGCAGTGAAGTTAGCTTGAGGAATCAGCCCCAGCATTTT. It is translated as CASSEVSLRNQPQHF. The full variable domain, completed using reference TRBV2 and TRBJ1-5, is EPEVTQTPSHQVTQMGQEVILRCVPISNHLYFYWYRQILGQKVEFLVSFYNNEISEKSEIFDDQFSVERPDGSNFTLKIRSTKLEDSAMYFCASSEVSLRNQPQHFGDGTRLSIL.

The chain couples TRBV5-1 to TRBJ1-4; D remains unclear. V lost 0 bases and J 4 bases, leaving 4 bases between the germline ends. The CDR3 is 13 amino acids. Germline V CDR1 and CDR2: SGHRS, YFSETQ. CDR3 DNA sequence: TGCGCCAGCAGCTTGGCCAGTAATGAAAAACTGTTTTTT. This gives the protein CASSLASNEKLFF.

CDR3 sequence reads: CASSLFGGTEAFF. CDR3 bases: TGTGCCAGCAGCTTATTTGGAGGGACTGAAGCTTTCTTT. V usage is TRBV11-1 and J usage is TRBJ1-1; D gene ambiguous. The length of the CDR3 is 13 residues. Germline V gives CDR1 SGHAT, CDR2 FQDESV (reference sequence). V lost 2 bases and J lost 5, with 9 bases in between.

As for this clone: In the same sample, other DNA sequences code for this CDR3. This sequence joins TRBV6-6 and TRBJ2-7; no definite D call. The V and J ends lost 5 bases and 5 bases respectively, with 10 bases between them. In germline, CDR1 is MNHNY, CDR2 SVGAGI (reference sequence). This CDR3 has 12 residues. CDR3 protein: CASSPDWNEQYF. DNA for the CDR3: TGTGCCAGCAGTCCAGACTGGAACGAGCAGTACTTC.

The chain links TRBV18 to TRBJ1-4; tentatively, D is TRBD1 (6 bases). The germline gives CDR1 KGHSH, CDR2 LQKENI. Trimming removed 6 bases at V and 4 bases at J, with 12 bases between. The CDR3 has 14 amino acids. The CDR3 DNA is TGTGCCAGCTCCCCCGGACAGAATAATGAAAAACTGTTTTTT. It is translated as CASSPGQNNEKLFF.

This clone was counted only a few times. This chain connects TRBV5-4 to TRBJ1-6; possibly TRBD1 for D (6 bases). Trimming shortened V by 4 bases and J by 9 bases, and 17 bases separated the two germline ends. In germline, CDR1 is SGHNT, CDR2 YYREEE (reference sequence). CDR3 length: 15 residues. CDR3 in DNA: TGTGCCAGCAGCGCCGGCGAGGGGGTTGGTTCACCCCTCCACTTT. It codes for CASSAGEGVGSPLHF.

This clone has a handful of counts. The chain carries TRBV15 and TRBJ2-2; D not certain. The germline V gene encodes CDR1 LNHNV and CDR2 YYDKDF (reference sequence). This CDR3 is built from 14 residues. V lost 1 base, J lost 0 bases, and 3 bases lay in between. The CDR3 loop is CATSRASNTGELFF. The CDR3 DNA follows: TGTGCCACCAGCAGAGCTTCGAACACCGGGGAGCTGTTTTTT.

This clone was seen only a few times. This chain connects TRBV19 to TRBJ2-6; no clear D. The germline V gene encodes CDR1 LNHDA and CDR2 SQIVND (reference sequence). This CDR3 spans 13 amino acids. Trimming stripped 7 bases from V and 2 bases from J, with 6 bases between. The CDR3 region is CASKLPGANVLTF. In DNA form, the CDR3 reads TGTGCCAGTAAACTTCCTGGGGCCAACGTCCTGACTTTC.

V gene TRBV5-1 combines with J gene TRBJ2-1; D is possibly TRBD2 (6 bases). V lost 5 bases to trimming and J lost 2 bases, with 14 bases between them. The CDR3 is made up of 15 amino acids. Germline V gives CDR1 SGHRS, CDR2 YFSETQ. The CDR3 coding sequence is TGCGCCAGCAGGCTTCTGGGCGGGACCTACAATGAGCAGTTCTTC. This encodes CASRLLGGTYNEQFF.

The V call is TRBV4-2, the J call TRBJ1-2; 7 nucleotides line up with TRBD1. The CDR3 has 16 residues. Per germline, CDR1 LGHNA and CDR2 YNFKEQ. Unmatched junction bases numbered 10, after V lost 2 bases and J lost 4 bases. The CDR3 here is CASSQPSGQIFYGYTF. In DNA, the CDR3 is TGTGCCAGCAGCCAACCTTCGGGACAGATCTTCTATGGCTACACCTTC.

The chain has TRBV28 and TRBJ2-4, with 16 positions matching TRBD2. The V gene end was trimmed by 4 bases and the J gene end by 6 bases; junction bases not matched to a gene: 12. Germline V gives CDR1 MDHEN, CDR2 SYDVKM. This CDR3 contains 19 residues. Here the CDR3 DNA reads TGTGCCAGCAGTTCCCCCGGCGGGACTAGCGGGGGGGCCGGAAACATTCAGTACTTC. Its translation is CASSSPGGTSGGAGNIQYF.

A few counts support this clone. The CDR3 DNA reads TGTGCCAGCACCTCGCCTAACGAGCAGTACTTC. It is translated as CASTSPNEQYF. The chain recombines TRBV2 with TRBJ2-7, with unresolved D. V lost 7 bases, J lost 5 bases, and 9 bases lay in between. This CDR3 has 11 amino acids. The germline V gene encodes CDR1 SNHLY and CDR2 FYNNEI.

On this clone: Other DNA sequences in this specimen translate into the identical CDR3. The chain is built from TRBV30 and TRBJ1-4, with D possibly TRBD1 on 5 matching bases. CDR3 length: 14 amino acids. V lost 2 bases, J lost 4 bases, and 11 bases lay in between. Germline assignment: CDR1 GTSNPN and CDR2 SVGIG (reference sequence). CDR3 sequence (DNA): TGTGCCTGGAGTTCCGGGACTGGTAATGAAAAACTGTTTTTT. This encodes CAWSSGTGNEKLFF. The whole variable domain, filled in from reference TRBV30 and TRBJ1-4, reads SQTIHQWPATLVQPVGSPLSLECTVEGTSNPNLYWYRQAAGRGLQLLFYSVGIGQISSEVPQNLSASRPQDRQFILSSKKLLLSDSGFYLCAWSSGTGNEKLFFGSGTQLSVL.

This clone was picked up one time. This chain links TRBV27 with TRBJ1-2; D is unresolved. This CDR3 has 13 residues. CDR1 MNHEY and CDR2 SMNVEV come from the germline V gene (reference sequence). The germline V and J ends were trimmed by 5 bases and 7 bases, with 14 bases remaining between them. Here the CDR3 DNA reads TGTGCCAGCAGTCCCCCGGGTAGGATTGGCTACACCTTC. Translated: CASSPPGRIGYTF.

V gene TRBV7-6 combines with J gene TRBJ2-5, with D possibly being TRBD2 (7 bases). This CDR3 region has 16 residues. CDR1 is SGHVS and CDR2 is FNYEAQ in the germline V gene. Trimming removed 5 bases at V and 2 bases at J, with 18 bases between. CDR3 sequence reads: CASSPRGGSRQETQYF. In DNA form, the CDR3 reads TGTGCCAGCAGCCCTAGGGGGGGGAGCAGACAAGAGACCCAGTACTTC.

This chain links TRBV21-1 with TRBJ1-2. TRBV21-1 is tagged as a pseudogene. The CDR3 loop spans 14 amino acids. The CDR3 protein is CASSKPGANYGYTF. In DNA form, the CDR3 reads TGTGCCAGCAGCAAACCTGGAGCTAACTATGGCTACACCTTC.

There are a few counts of this clone. This chain joins TRBV18 and TRBJ1-6, with D uncertain. The CDR3 loop spans 15 amino acids. V lost 3 bases, J lost 8 bases, and 14 bases lay in between. Per germline, CDR1 KGHSH and CDR2 LQKENI. CDR3 sequence reads: CASSPEEVSYSPLHF. CDR3 in DNA: TGTGCCAGCTCACCGGAGGAGGTGTCGTATTCACCCCTCCACTTT.

The chain carries TRBV18 and TRBJ1-1, with D perhaps TRBD1 (6 bases). CDR1 and CDR2 (germline): KGHSH, LQKENI. This CDR3 has 15 amino acids. Deletions cut 2 bases from V and 0 bases from J, with 10 bases between. The CDR3: CASSPGGQMNTEAFF. DNA of the CDR3: TGTGCCAGCTCACCAGGGGGCCAAATGAACACTGAAGCTTTCTTT.

This clone was recorded once. The V gene is TRBV15, the J gene TRBJ2-6; D uncertain. The CDR3 has 15 residues. Deletions cut 5 bases from V and 0 bases from J, with 8 bases between. Germline V lookup: CDR1 LNHNV, CDR2 YYDKDF (reference sequence). The CDR3 region has the DNA TGTGCCACCAGCCCAGAAGACTCTGGGGCCAACGTCCTGACTTTC. This codes for CATSPEDSGANVLTF.